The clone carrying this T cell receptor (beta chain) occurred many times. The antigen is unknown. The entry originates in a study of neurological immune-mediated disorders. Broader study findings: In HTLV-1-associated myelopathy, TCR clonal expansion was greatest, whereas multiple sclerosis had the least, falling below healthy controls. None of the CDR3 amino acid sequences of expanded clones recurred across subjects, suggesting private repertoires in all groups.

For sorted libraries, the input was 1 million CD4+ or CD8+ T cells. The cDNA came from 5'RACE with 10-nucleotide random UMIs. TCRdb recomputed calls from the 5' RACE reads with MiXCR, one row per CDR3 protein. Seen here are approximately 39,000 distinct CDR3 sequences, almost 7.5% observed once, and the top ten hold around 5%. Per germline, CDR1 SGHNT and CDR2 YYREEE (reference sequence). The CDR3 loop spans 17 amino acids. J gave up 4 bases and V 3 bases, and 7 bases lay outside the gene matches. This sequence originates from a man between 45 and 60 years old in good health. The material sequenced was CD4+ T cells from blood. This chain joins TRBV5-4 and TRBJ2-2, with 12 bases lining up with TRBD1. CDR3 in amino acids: CASSSKPGQGATGELFF. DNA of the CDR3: TGTGCCAGCAGCTCAAAACCGGGACAGGGGGCCACCGGGGAGCTGTTTTTT.